This T cell receptor (beta chain) is drawn from a study of shared clonotypes between healthy human individuals. CD8 cells classed as naive were CD45RO-negative and positively selected for CCR7, excluding terminally differentiated effector memory CD45RA+ cells. Clones were sequenced by immunoSEQ multiplex PCR, and TCRdb holds only the in-frame ones, with some missing. The sample shows roughly 2.1 million clones, 85% to 95% of them seen only once. V trimming: 0 bases; J trimming: 4 bases; junction bases outside the gene matches: 8. The CDR3 runs 17 residues. CDR1 is LGHNA, CDR2 YSLEER, per germline. This receptor was taken from a man between 18 and 29 years old in good health. Some clones in this sample may be carry-over from other donors' samples. The rearrangement links TRBV4-3 to TRBJ1-3, with TRBD1 identical over 8 bases. Sequenced sample: naive CD8+ T cells from PBMCs. CDR3 in DNA: TGCGCCAGCAGCCAAGATGGTGACAGGGGCGAAGGAAACACCATATATTTT. Its translation: CASSQDGDRGEGNTIYF.